Listed below are T cell receptor beta chains from one sample, sequenced in a study of blood T cell repertoires in COVID-19. The method was immunoSEQ multiplex PCR; TCRdb's version includes in-frame clones alone and lacks a portion of them. The sample lists hundreds of thousands of clones; 80% to 90% were seen once. The sample comprised peripheral blood. These TCRs come from a woman between 70 and 85 years old with COVID-19, enrolled during active disease. CDR3s leave out the opening cysteine and the closing phenylalanine or tryptophan. Each record gives: J gene, V gene, CDR3 protein.

>TRBJ2-2|TRBV4-2
ASSQDKSGYSDTGELF
>TRBJ1-2|TRBV6-1
ASSDRGGDYGYT
>TRBJ2-1|TRBV5-1
ASTLLAGVANEQF
>TRBJ1-1|TRBV19
ASSNRRQRNTEAF
>TRBJ1-2|TRBV28
ASSAAVGGYT
>TRBJ2-1|TRBV7-3
ASSLSSSGYNEQF
>TRBJ1-3|TRBV5-1
ASSPTAGISNTIY
>TRBJ2-3|TRBV27
ASSLFSADTQY
>TRBJ1-1|TRBV15
ATSRERVLGLNTEAF
>TRBJ1-5|TRBV11-1
ASSKQGNQPQH
>TRBJ2-2|TRBV5-1
ASSLQGLAGGTGELF
>TRBJ1-1|TRBV5-1
ASRLQDRGTEAF
>TRBJ1-6|TRBV19
ASTRGNYNSPLH
>TRBJ1-5|TRBV6-5
ASRGRSDQPQH
>TRBJ1-4|TRBV9
ASRVQVAANEKLF
>TRBJ2-7|TRBV13
ASSLTTPGQGSYEQY
>TRBJ1-5|TRBV27
ASSLQGPNQPQH
>TRBJ2-1|TRBV12-5
ASAEGWAGGSNEQF
>TRBJ2-5|TRBV14
ASSQARTLQETQY
>TRBJ2-1|TRBV27
ASSLLGGTSGPSSYNEQF
>TRBJ2-1|TRBV24-1
ATSDTGGSSYNEQF
>TRBJ2-3|TRBV7-2
ASSFGITDTQY
>TRBJ2-1|TRBV7-9
ASSLYARDTNEQF
>TRBJ2-1|TRBV18
ASSPFEREGSEQF
>TRBJ1-3|TRBV18
ASSPGQGGSGNTIY
>TRBJ1-6|TRBV19
ASSIGDYSPLH
>TRBJ2-7|TRBV27
ASSPRGDRFAYEQY
>TRBJ1-4|TRBV7-9
ASSLASDSNEKLF
>TRBJ1-1|TRBV28
ASSTGWAAEAF
>TRBJ2-3|TRBV11-3
ASSPRETTDTQY
>TRBJ2-2|TRBV9
ASSGTSNTGELF
>TRBJ2-1|TRBV7-6
ASSLLSSGANEQF
>TRBJ1-6|TRBV27
ASSFSPTGDSPLH
>TRBJ1-4|TRBV30
ACNRDSDEKLF
>TRBJ1-6|TRBV6-1
ASSVDWRQGNSPLH
>TRBJ2-1|TRBV7-6
ASSPTAGKDPFYNEQF
>TRBJ1-6|TRBV28
ASNPGQGNSPLH
>TRBJ2-7|TRBV10-2
ASSEFPRQGSSYEQY
>TRBJ2-5|TRBV5-4
ASSRQRGSKRTQY
>TRBJ2-2|TRBV7-3
ASSPLVGGISGELF
>TRBJ2-1|TRBV27
ASSLSTGVPNNEQF
>TRBJ1-4|TRBV3-1/TRBV3-2
ASRRRGGGEKLF
>TRBJ1-5|TRBV18
ASSTGNWGQPQH
>TRBJ2-1|TRBV29-1
SVVRGQGSYNEQF
>TRBJ2-3|TRBV4-1
ASSQRLAATDTQY
>TRBJ2-7|TRBV6-5
ASSYRGEQY
>TRBJ1-1|TRBV4-2
ASSQERTSGNTEAF
>TRBJ2-7|TRBV28
ASSLGGGTAYEQY
>TRBJ1-1|TRBV2
ASSAGTVVPEAF
>TRBJ1-6|TRBV19
ASSMLAGQNSPLH
>TRBJ2-7|TRBV29-1
SVEGSSYEQY
>TRBJ2-5|TRBV6-5
ASRRGLAAQETQY
>TRBJ1-4|TRBV6-1
ASSVQPGTGNEKLF